Following are 9 T cell receptor beta chains from one sample sequenced in a study of lymphopenia after photon versus proton radiotherapy. Method: immunoSEQ multiplex PCR; TCRdb's copy keeps in-frame clones and lacks some. In the table there are 15,000 to 20,000 clones, approximately 86% of which are singletons. Sample: peripheral blood, taken from a patient treated with proton-based radiotherapy. These receptors came from a woman in her sixties or seventies with cholangiocarcinoma. Some clones in this sample may be carry-over from other donors' samples.

The rearrangement uses TRBV18 and TRBJ1-2; D is perhaps TRBD1 (5 bases). The germline V gene encodes CDR1 KGHSH and CDR2 LQKENI. V was pared by 4 bases and J by 3 bases, with 15 bases between. The CDR3 length is 15 residues. CDR3 in amino acids: CASSLQGEGHYGYTF. The CDR3 coding sequence is TGTGCCAGCTCACTTCAGGGTGAGGGGCACTATGGCTACACCTTC.

This sequence joins TRBV7-9 and TRBJ1-3; 8 bases align to TRBD1. This CDR3 contains 16 residues. Looked up from germline, CDR1 is SEHNR and CDR2 is FQNEAQ (reference sequence). Unmatched junction bases numbered 10, after V lost 4 bases and J lost 5 bases. Written as DNA, the CDR3 is TGTGCCAGCAGCTCCTCCGGGACAGGTCTTCGAAACACCATATATTTT. Residues: CASSSSGTGLRNTIYF. The full variable domain, completed using reference TRBV7-9 and TRBJ1-3, is DTGVSQNPRHKITKRGQNVTFRCDPISEHNRLYWYRQTLGQGPEFLTYFQNEAQLEKSRLLSDRFSAERPKGSFSTLEIQRTEQGDSAMYLCASSSSGTGLRNTIYFGEGSWLTVV.

This clone was seen more than once but under ten times. This sequence joins TRBV2 and TRBJ2-5; a weak D match, TRBD1 (5 bases). The CDR3 is 14 residues long. Looked up from germline, CDR1 is SNHLY and CDR2 is FYNNEI. The V end lost 4 bases, the J end lost 5 bases, and 14 bases lay between the germline ends. CDR3 loop: CASSGQTKAETQYF. The CDR3 DNA reads TGTGCCAGCAGTGGACAGACCAAAGCGGAGACCCAGTACTTC. The entire variable domain, with the rest obtained from reference TRBV2 and TRBJ2-5, is as follows: EPEVTQTPSHQVTQMGQEVILRCVPISNHLYFYWYRQILGQKVEFLVSFYNNEISEKSEIFDDQFSVERPDGSNFTLKIRSTKLEDSAMYFCASSGQTKAETQYFGPGTRLLVL.

The chain joins TRBV6-1 to TRBJ1-4, with D hard to call. This CDR3 spans 14 amino acids. The V gene's germline CDR1 is MNHNS and CDR2 SASEGT. V was pared by 6 bases and J by 4 bases, with 12 bases between. CDR3 in DNA: TGTGCCAGCAGGGTTGACCGACTTAATGAAAAACTGTTTTTT. Residues: CASRVDRLNEKLFF.

The chain joins TRBV23-1 to TRBJ1-3, with D unresolved. TRBV23-1 is an ORF, with its function uncertain. The CDR3 totals 15 residues. The V end was cut by 0 bases, the J end by 0 bases, with 6 bases between. The CDR3 loop is CASSQSRGSGNTIYF. The CDR3 region has the DNA TGCGCCAGCAGTCAATCGCGGGGCTCTGGAAACACCATATATTTT.

This clone was recorded once. A junction end diverges from the germline sequence, so it may reflect a read error. The chain joins TRBV6-6 to TRBJ2-7; maybe TRBD1 (5 bases). The CDR3 runs to 15 residues. Germline CDR1 and CDR2: MNHNY and SVGAGI (reference sequence). CDR3 region: CAGSTSLDRLYEQYF. CDR3 DNA: TGTGCCGGCAGTACGAGTTTAGACAGACTCTACGAGCAGTACTTC.

This chain links TRBV6-1 with TRBJ1-3; no clear D. CDR3 length equals 15 residues. Germline CDR1 MNHNS, CDR2 SASEGT. Trimming pared 4 bases from V and 0 bases from J, leaving 10 bases between. The CDR3 DNA is TGTGCCAGCAGTGGTCGGCAGCACTCTGGAAACACCATATATTTT. It yields the protein CASSGRQHSGNTIYF.

The rearrangement links TRBV9 to TRBJ2-1; no clear D. This CDR3 region has 12 residues. Trimming took off 0 bases at V and 10 bases at J, with 8 bases between the two ends. The V gene's germline CDR1 is SGDLS and CDR2 YYNGEE. The CDR3 spells CASSVDLGEQFF. In DNA form, the CDR3 reads TGTGCCAGCAGCGTAGACCTAGGAGAGCAGTTCTTC.

The genes are TRBV9 and TRBJ2-1; D is perhaps TRBD1 or TRBD2 (6 bases each). Germline loops: CDR1 SGDLS, CDR2 YYNGEE. V was trimmed by 1 base and J by 3 bases, leaving 11 bases between them. There are 15 residues in the CDR3. CDR3 protein: CASSVTGTHYNEQFF. In DNA form, the CDR3 reads TGTGCCAGCAGCGTAACAGGGACTCACTACAATGAGCAGTTCTTC.